A single sample is the source of the 14 T cell receptor beta chains below, sequenced in a study of T-cell reconstitution after alpha-beta-depleted transplantation in children. A TCRbeta library incorporating unique molecular identifiers was prepared. From the PCR reads, TCRdb called clonotypes with MiXCR, one entry per CDR3 protein. In the table there are some 530,000 distinct CDR3 sequences, around 13% of which are singletons. This specimen consisted of PBMCs from the stem cell graft donor, obtained from the stem cell graft. The receptors come from a human donor who donated a stem cell graft to a child with combined immunodeficiency.

This clonotype was recorded at least ten times. The chain links TRBV12-3 or TRBV12-4 to TRBJ2-1; tentative D call: TRBD2 (6 bases). The V gene lost 3 bases and the J gene lost 4 bases, with 10 bases spanning the gap. This CDR3 spans 14 amino acids. For the CDR3, the DNA is TGTGCCAGCAGTTTCTGGGGGGATTACAATGAGCAGTTCTTC. This gives the protein CASSFWGDYNEQFF.

The sample holds a few counts of this clonotype. The rearrangement uses TRBV2 and TRBJ2-1; 10 bases agree with TRBD2. Germline V lookup: CDR1 SNHLY, CDR2 FYNNEI. The length of the CDR3 is 14 residues. V gave up 6 bases and J gave up 8 bases; unmatched junction bases: 7. The CDR3 reads CASRPSGSGDEQFF. In DNA form, the CDR3 reads TGTGCCAGCAGGCCTAGCGGGAGTGGGGATGAGCAGTTCTTC.

The gene calls are TRBV5-4 and TRBJ2-3; 7 positions match TRBD2. The V segment lost 3 bases and the J segment 0 bases; nucleotides outside the gene matches: 7. The V gene's germline CDR1 is SGHNT and CDR2 YYREEE (reference sequence). This CDR3 is built from 16 residues. CDR3 region: CASSSGLPSSTDTQYF. The DNA of the CDR3 is TGTGCCAGCAGCTCGGGACTACCGTCTAGCACAGATACGCAGTATTTT.

This clonotype was detected ten times or more. The genes are TRBV6-5 and TRBJ2-2; TRBD2 matches 8 bases. This CDR3 spans 13 amino acids. The V and J ends lost 5 bases and 6 bases, in that order; junction bases with no gene match: 2. The V gene's germline CDR1 is MNHEY and CDR2 SVGAGI. CDR3 region: CASSTSGPGELFF. The CDR3 coding sequence is TGTGCCAGCAGTACTAGCGGACCCGGGGAGCTGTTTTTT.

This clonotype came up many times. The chain carries TRBV4-3 and TRBJ2-3, with 7 bases fitting TRBD1. With 1 base clipped from V and 6 bases from J, the junction kept 4 bases outside the gene matches. Germline loops: CDR1 LGHNA, CDR2 YSLEER. CDR3 size: 14 residues. CDR3 nucleotides: TGCGCCAGCAGCCAAGGGTCGACAGGGGATACGCAGTATTTT. Its protein is CASSQGSTGDTQYF.

This clonotype was seen repeatedly, ten times or more. The J gene is TRBJ2-3, the V gene TRBV9; TRBD1 might be the D (5 bases). The germline V and J ends were trimmed by 4 bases and 0 bases, with 21 bases remaining between them. Germline CDR1 SGDLS, CDR2 YYNGEE. This CDR3 contains 18 residues. CDR3 protein: CASSNGWQGISSTDTQYF. In DNA form, the CDR3 reads TGTGCCAGCAGCAATGGATGGCAGGGAATCTCTAGCACAGATACGCAGTATTTT.

J is TRBJ2-7 and V is TRBV15, with 9 bases that match TRBD1. V lost 3 bases, J lost 1 base, and 10 bases stayed unmatched. The CDR3 consists of 17 residues. The V gene's germline CDR1 is LNHNV and CDR2 YYDKDF (reference sequence). The CDR3 loop reads CATSRKIGTGISYEQYF. CDR3 DNA: TGTGCCACCAGCAGGAAAATTGGGACAGGGATTTCCTACGAGCAGTACTTC.

This clonotype was seen more than once but under ten times. The chain combines TRBV20-1 with TRBJ2-1; 16 nucleotides agree with TRBD2. Unmatched junction bases numbered 9, after V lost 1 base and J lost 3 bases. The CDR3 contains 19 residues. Germline CDR1 and CDR2: DFQATT and SNEGSKA (reference sequence). The DNA for the CDR3 is TGCAGTGCTAGAGTACGCCCCGGGACTAGCGGGAGGGTCTACAATGAGCAGTTCTTC. It codes for CSARVRPGTSGRVYNEQFF.

This chain joins TRBV4-2 and TRBJ1-1, with D unresolved. The CDR3 has 14 residues. Per the germline V gene, CDR1 is LGHNA and CDR2 is YNFKEQ. V gave up 1 base and J gave up 1 base, with 7 bases separating them. CDR3 sequence: CASSQVRQNTEAFF. CDR3 nucleotide sequence: TGTGCCAGCAGCCAAGTGCGGCAGAACACTGAAGCTTTCTTT.

This clonotype came up a few times. The chain has TRBV28 and TRBJ2-3; unclear D gene. Trimming removed 7 bases from V and 2 bases from J, with 16 bases in between. This CDR3 spans 15 amino acids. Germline CDR1 MDHEN, CDR2 SYDVKM. CDR3 DNA: TGTGCCAGCATATTGTCCTGGCAGACCACAGATACGCAGTATTTT. Its translation: CASILSWQTTDTQYF.

A few counts support this clonotype. This rearrangement joins TRBV9 to TRBJ2-3; weak D call: TRBD1 (6 bases). V lost 2 bases to trimming and J lost 4 bases, with 8 bases between them. The V gene's germline CDR1 is SGDLS and CDR2 YYNGEE. The CDR3 totals 13 residues. CDR3 nucleotide sequence: TGTGCCAGCAGCGTCGAGGGGGCAGATACGCAGTATTTT. This gives the protein CASSVEGADTQYF.

The rearrangement links TRBV30 to TRBJ1-3, with D maybe TRBD1 (5 bases). The V end lost 4 bases, the J end lost 4 bases, and 11 bases lay between the germline ends. CDR1 is GTSNPN, CDR2 SVGIG, per germline (reference sequence). The CDR3 consists of 13 residues. CDR3: CAWTQGTGNTIYF. The CDR3 DNA follows: TGTGCCTGGACTCAGGGTACGGGAAACACCATATATTTT.

There are many counts of this clonotype. The chain links TRBV12-3 or TRBV12-4 to TRBJ2-2; 8 nucleotides agree with TRBD1. The CDR3 is made up of 15 amino acids. V was clipped by 4 bases and J by 6 bases; unmatched bases: 7. CDR3 sequence reads: CASSSTGGRAGELFF. The CDR3 DNA reads as TGTGCCAGCAGTTCCACAGGGGGTAGGGCCGGGGAGCTGTTTTTT.

This clonotype was recorded many times. The V call is TRBV6-2 or TRBV6-3, the J call TRBJ2-2, with TRBD1 as a possible D gene (6 bases). This CDR3 comprises 14 residues. Germline V gene sequence: CDR1 MNHEY, CDR2 SVGEGT. Trimming removed 6 bases at V and 2 bases at J, with 10 bases between. The CDR3 DNA follows: TGTGCCAGCAGAGGCAGGGGAAACACCGGGGAGCTGTTTTTT. This codes for CASRGRGNTGELFF.